This is a list of T cell receptor beta chains from one sample in a study of OX40 agonist ivuxolimab in advanced cancers. Sequenced by immunoSEQ multiplex PCR; TCRdb stores in-frame clones only, minus some. The sample carries about 50,000 clones, about 81% recorded once. The sequencing used CD4+ or CD8+ T cells sorted from blood, collected in a trial of the OX40 agonist ivuxolimab. These receptors originate from an adult with an advanced solid tumor such as melanoma, head and neck, liver or kidney cancer. Both conserved end residues are part of each CDR3. A D gene is named only where the DNA matches it firmly. The size of a clone is reported for some rows only, either as once, few or many, or as a class for expanded clones.

clone size	J gene	V gene	D gene	CDR3 protein	CDR3 DNA
-	TRBJ2-7	TRBV27	-	CASSLSYGALNYEQYF	TGTGCCAGCAGTTTATCGTATGGGGCATTAAACTACGAGCAGTACTTC
-	TRBJ1-2	TRBV5-6	TRBD1	CASILGQTYGYTF	TGTGCCAGCATCCTGGGACAGACTTATGGCTACACCTTC
-	TRBJ1-1	TRBV5-1	-	CASSLLIKGGTEAFF	TGCGCCAGCAGCCTCCTGATAAAGGGCGGCACTGAAGCTTTCTTT
-	TRBJ2-1	TRBV19	TRBD2	CASSQAGVNEQFF	TGTGCCAGTAGCCAAGCGGGGGTCAATGAGCAGTTCTTC
-	TRBJ1-2	TRBV9	-	CASSVAGAGGYTF	TGTGCCAGCAGCGTAGCTGGGGCGGGGGGCTACACCTTC
few	TRBJ1-4	TRBV30	-	CAWSVGGNEKLFF	TGTGCCTGGAGTGTAGGTGGGAATGAAAAACTGTTTTTT
-	TRBJ2-5	TRBV10-2	TRBD1	CASSGGTGAREQYF	TGCGCCAGCAGCGGAGGGACAGGGGCCCGGGAGCAGTACTTC
once	TRBJ2-1	TRBV9	TRBD2	CASSGLAGGGRSYNEQFF	TGTGCCAGCAGCGGACTAGCGGGAGGGGGGCGGTCCTACAATGAGCAGTTCTTC
-	TRBJ1-1	TRBV7-2	-	CASSSRMNTEAFF	TGTGCCAGCAGCTCTCGGATGAACACTGAAGCTTTCTTT
-	TRBJ2-7	TRBV30	-	CAWSVLGGQQYF	TGTGCCTGGAGTGTACTCGGGGGGCAGCAGTACTTC
few	TRBJ1-5	TRBV4-2	-	CASSQALRGRPTQHF	TGTGCCAGCAGCCAAGCCCTCAGGGGCCGACCGACCCAGCATTTT
once	TRBJ2-1	TRBV28	TRBD2	CASSLDRTSGVGQFF	TGTGCCAGCAGTCTGGACCGGACTAGCGGCGTCGGGCAGTTCTTC
-	TRBJ1-3	TRBV7-8	TRBD1	CASSSRDRGRENTIYF	TGTGCCAGCAGCTCGCGGGACAGGGGCAGGGAAAACACCATATATTTT
-	TRBJ2-7	TRBV27	-	CASTLSAGSSYEQYF	TGTGCCAGCACCTTAAGCGCGGGAAGCTCCTACGAGCAGTACTTC
-	TRBJ2-5	TRBV9	TRBD2	CASSPGLAGGPGRREQYF	TGTGCCAGCAGCCCGGGACTAGCGGGAGGCCCGGGCAGAAGGGAGCAGTACTTC
-	TRBJ1-2	TRBV11-2	TRBD1	CASSLRTGGHYGYTF	TGTGCCAGCAGCCTAAGGACAGGGGGCCACTATGGCTACACCTTC
-	TRBJ2-5	TRBV14	TRBD2	CASSPPGTKETQYF	TGTGCCAGCAGCCCCCCCGGGACTAAAGAGACCCAGTACTTC
few	TRBJ1-1	TRBV14	-	CASSRIPRLNTEAFF	TGTGCCAGCAGCCGAATCCCGCGCCTGAACACTGAAGCTTTCTTT
-	TRBJ2-1	TRBV18	-	CASSPMLDLGNEQFF	TGTGCCAGCTCACCAATGCTGGATTTGGGGAATGAGCAGTTCTTC
-	TRBJ2-7	TRBV6-6	-	CASSPEDISYEQYF	TGTGCCAGCAGTCCCGAGGACATTTCCTACGAGCAGTACTTC
-	TRBJ2-7	TRBV5-1	-	CASSLRATTAIHFYEQYF	TGCGCCAGCAGCTTGAGGGCAACGACGGCGATTCACTTCTACGAGCAGTACTTC
-	TRBJ2-1	TRBV29-1	-	CSDQADDYEQFF	TGCAGCGATCAGGCCGACGATTATGAGCAGTTCTTC
-	TRBJ2-7	TRBV27	TRBD2	CASSLSGIYHEQYF	TGTGCCAGCAGTCTTAGCGGGATTTACCACGAGCAGTACTTC
-	TRBJ2-7	TRBV6-1	TRBD2	CASSVETSGSYEQYF	TGTGCCAGCAGTGTTGAGACTAGCGGCTCCTACGAGCAGTACTTC
-	TRBJ2-7	TRBV6-6	-	CASSLNRPRLDEQYF	TGTGCCAGCAGTCTCAACAGGCCTCGCCTAGACGAGCAGTACTTC
-	TRBJ1-5	TRBV6-5	-	CASSSVSQFSNQPQHF	TGTGCCAGCAGTTCCGTTTCCCAGTTTAGCAATCAGCCCCAGCATTTT
once	TRBJ2-7	TRBV11-2	TRBD2	CASSPLLAAYEQYF	TGTGCCAGCAGCCCCTTACTAGCGGCTTACGAGCAGTACTTC
-	TRBJ2-7	TRBV5-1	-	CASSLVVRDEQYF	TGCGCCAGCAGCTTGGTGGTCCGAGACGAGCAGTACTTC
-	TRBJ2-1	TRBV6-5	TRBD2	CASSLAGGPYNEQFF	TGTGCCAGCAGTCTAGCGGGAGGTCCCTACAATGAGCAGTTCTTC
-	TRBJ2-1	TRBV5-6	-	CASSWRLAESSYNEQFF	TGTGCCAGCAGCTGGCGGTTAGCGGAGAGCTCCTACAATGAGCAGTTCTTC
-	TRBJ1-3	TRBV6-6	-	CARTHAIVGTIYF	TGTGCCAGGACCCACGCCATCGTTGGCACCATATATTTT
few	TRBJ2-1	TRBV5-5	-	CASSLEPVNEQFF	TGTGCCAGCAGCTTGGAGCCGGTCAATGAGCAGTTCTTC
-	TRBJ2-7	TRBV7-3	TRBD1	CASSLVTTGTGDGEQYF	TGTGCCAGCAGCTTAGTTACAACCGGGACAGGGGACGGCGAGCAGTACTTC
once	TRBJ1-1	TRBV19	TRBD1	CASSTTGEDVAFF	TGTGCCAGTAGTACCACAGGGGAGGATGTCGCTTTCTTT
-	TRBJ2-1	TRBV14	-	CASSQVGASRYNEQFF	TGTGCCAGCAGCCAAGTAGGGGCTAGCAGGTACAATGAGCAGTTCTTC
-	TRBJ2-1	TRBV7-9	TRBD2	CASSLRLAGGPGEQFF	TGTGCCAGCAGCTTAAGGCTAGCGGGAGGGCCTGGTGAGCAGTTCTTC
-	TRBJ1-1	TRBV7-6	-	CASSLAGVGSEAFF	TGTGCCAGCAGCTTAGCCGGGGTGGGCAGCGAAGCTTTCTTT
-	TRBJ1-1	TRBV7-2	-	CASSWTPNTEAFF	TGTGCCAGCAGCTGGACACCGAACACTGAAGCTTTCTTT
-	TRBJ1-1	TRBV5-1	TRBD1	CASSWSPGTGTEAFF	TGCGCCAGCAGCTGGAGTCCCGGGACAGGCACTGAAGCTTTCTTT
-	TRBJ2-7	TRBV5-6	-	CASSLRGSGGNEQYF	TGTGCCAGCAGCTTGAGAGGGTCAGGGGGGAACGAGCAGTACTTC
-	TRBJ2-3	TRBV7-9	TRBD2	CASAKGPGGLEATDTQYF	TGTGCCAGCGCTAAAGGTCCGGGAGGGTTGGAGGCCACAGATACGCAGTATTTT
-	TRBJ2-4	TRBV28	-	CASSLLRQNIQYF	TGTGCCAGCAGTTTACTTCGGCAAAACATTCAGTACTTC
few	TRBJ1-5	TRBV5-1	-	CASSLDGGRDQPQHF	TGCGCCAGCAGCTTGGATGGGGGGCGTGATCAGCCCCAGCATTTT
-	TRBJ2-1	TRBV9	-	CASSVTSSNEQFF	TGTGCCAGCAGCGTAACTAGCTCCAATGAGCAGTTCTTC
-	TRBJ2-5	TRBV14	-	CASSHDQKGYGETQYF	TGTGCCAGCAGCCACGACCAAAAGGGGTACGGGGAGACCCAGTACTTC
-	TRBJ2-4	TRBV25-1	-	CASSEDVAGNIQYF	TGTGCCAGCAGTGAAGATGTCGCCGGAAACATTCAGTACTTC
-	TRBJ2-1	TRBV2	TRBD2	CASSEPGAGTSFGEQFF	TGTGCCAGCAGTGAACCAGGGGCCGGGACTAGCTTCGGTGAGCAGTTCTTC
-	TRBJ2-1	TRBV10-1	-	CASSDPGTIPYNEQFF	TGCGCCAGCAGTGATCCCGGGACAATTCCCTACAATGAGCAGTTCTTC
-	TRBJ2-4	TRBV5-8	TRBD2	CASTTRVAGVDIQYF	TGTGCCAGCACCACGCGGGTAGCGGGAGTGGACATTCAGTACTTC
-	TRBJ1-4	TRBV19	-	CASRPTPDRVDEKLFF	TGTGCCAGTAGACCCACACCCGATCGGGTGGATGAAAAACTGTTTTTT
-	TRBJ2-5	TRBV5-4	-	CASSSDYQETQYF	TGTGCCAGCAGCTCGGACTATCAAGAGACCCAGTACTTC